Following are 30 T cell receptor beta chains from one sample sequenced in a study of T-cell memory formation after mild COVID-19. Each CDR3 protein gets one entry after TCRdb re-called the 5' RACE reads with MiXCR. The sample lists some 320,000 distinct CDR3 sequences; less than 20% were seen once. The material sequenced was PBMCs or a T cell subset sorted from them (not recorded which). The source of these receptors is a man aged 18 to 30 who had mild COVID-19 (a few samples of this study predate the infection). Cell type and time point are not known.

The V gene is TRBV15, the J gene TRBJ2-1, with D perhaps assigned TRBD1 or TRBD2 (6 bases each). Germline loops: CDR1 LNHNV, CDR2 YYDKDF (reference sequence). This CDR3 comprises 15 residues. Trimming stripped 0 bases from V and 6 bases from J, with 12 bases between. CDR3 nucleotides: TGTGCCACCAGCAGAGATTCGGGGGCCGGCAATGAGCAGTTCTTC. It codes for CATSRDSGAGNEQFF.

This clonotype was detected ten times or more. This chain uses TRBV2 with TRBJ1-5, with D hard to call. Between the trimmed V and J ends, which lost 0 bases and 5 bases, there was a span of 8 bases. Germline V gene data show CDR1 as SNHLY and CDR2 as FYNNEI. The CDR3 is 14 amino acids. CDR3 sequence (DNA): TGTGCCAGCAGTGAAGCGACGGTGGATCAGCCCCAGCATTTT. Its translation is CASSEATVDQPQHF.

The sample holds a few counts of this clonotype. The CDR3 coding sequence is TGTGCCATCAGTGTGGACCTCACAGATACGCAGTATTTT. Encoded protein: CAISVDLTDTQYF. The rearrangement uses TRBV10-3 and TRBJ2-3; no definite D call. The CDR3 runs 13 residues. Between the trimmed V and J ends, which lost 4 bases and 2 bases, there was a span of 7 bases. Germline lookup yields CDR1 ENHRY and CDR2 SYGVKD.

There are a few counts of this clonotype. The rearrangement uses TRBV5-5 and TRBJ2-7; TRBD1 aligns across 9 bases. The germline CDR1 and CDR2 sequences are SGHKS and YYEKEE (reference sequence). Trimming cost V 1 base and J 4 bases; bases outside gene matches: 3. This CDR3 contains 14 residues. The CDR3 DNA sequence: TGTGCCAGCAGCTTGCGGGACAGGGATTACGAGCAGTACGTC. Its translation: CASSLRDRDYEQYV.

The chain combines TRBV6-1 with TRBJ1-1; 10 positions match TRBD1. CDR3 length equals 14 residues. After removal of 4 bases from V and 7 bases from J, the junction contained 6 bases not matched to a gene. Germline-derived CDR1 and CDR2 are MNHNS and SASEGT. In DNA, the CDR3 is TGTGCCAGCAGTGCGTGGGACAGGGGTATTGAAGCTTTCTTT. Amino acid sequence: CASSAWDRGIEAFF.

This clonotype was recorded a few times. This chain links TRBV28 with TRBJ2-7; D is perhaps TRBD1 (6 bases). V dropped 6 bases and J dropped 2 bases, with 17 bases sitting between them. This CDR3 region has 15 residues. Germline loops: CDR1 MDHEN, CDR2 SYDVKM. The CDR3 DNA follows: TGTGCCAGCAGCAAGCCCGGGACACAGCCCTACGAGCAGTACGTC. Translation gives CASSKPGTQPYEQYV.

This clonotype was observed a handful of times. The J gene is TRBJ1-1, the V gene TRBV7-2; no clear D. The germline gives CDR1 SGHTA, CDR2 FQGNSA. The CDR3 sequence is 14 residues long. V was shortened by 5 bases and J by 5 bases, with 15 bases between the two germline ends. The CDR3 DNA sequence: TGTGCCAGCAGCCGGAACGCGGGGTGGACTGAAGCTTTCTTT. Translation gives CASSRNAGWTEAFF. Full variable domain (rest looked up from reference TRBV7-2 and TRBJ1-1): GAGVSQSPSNKVTEKGKDVELRCDPISGHTALYWYRQSLGQGLEFLIYFQGNSAPDKSGLPSDRFSAERTGGSVSTLTIQRTQQEDSAVYLCASSRNAGWTEAFFGQGTRLTVV.

The chain links TRBV2 to TRBJ1-6; TRBD1 is a possible D gene (5 bases). CDR1 is SNHLY and CDR2 is FYNNEI in the germline V gene. V lost 1 base and J lost 7, with 14 bases in between. This CDR3 spans 16 amino acids. CDR3 residues: CASSEDGGRVNSPLHF. CDR3 sequence (DNA): TGTGCCAGCAGTGAAGACGGGGGGAGGGTAAATTCACCCCTCCACTTT.

This chain links TRBV20-1 with TRBJ2-1, with D tentatively TRBD2 (5 bases). The CDR3 sequence is 11 residues long. Per the germline V gene, CDR1 is DFQATT and CDR2 is SNEGSKA (reference sequence). V lost 5 bases, J lost 4 bases, and 6 bases lay in between. The DNA of the CDR3 is TGCAGTGCTGGACTGTACAATGAGCAGTTCTTC. Protein: CSAGLYNEQFF.

This clonotype was counted many times. The genes are TRBV7-3 and TRBJ2-1; D unresolved. The CDR3 totals 12 residues. V was trimmed by 4 bases and J by 8 bases, leaving 9 bases between them. Germline V lookup: CDR1 SGHTA, CDR2 FQGTGA. The CDR3 DNA reads TGTGCCAGCAGCTCCAATCTGGATGAGCAGTTCTTC. Protein product: CASSSNLDEQFF.

The chain recombines TRBV7-6 with TRBJ2-7; D gene unclear. Trimming removed 0 bases at V and 0 bases at J, with 6 bases between. Germline CDR1 reads SGHVS; CDR2 reads FNYEAQ. The CDR3 contains 14 residues. The CDR3 spells CASSLAASSYEQYF. CDR3 in DNA: TGTGCCAGCAGCTTAGCGGCGAGCTCCTACGAGCAGTACTTC.

The V call is TRBV5-1, the J call TRBJ1-1; 9 bases are shared with TRBD1. J gave up 4 bases and V 0 bases, and 7 bases lay outside the gene matches. This CDR3 spans 16 amino acids. CDR1 is SGHRS and CDR2 is YFSETQ in the germline V gene. The CDR3 sequence is CASSLGGATGGTEAFF. The DNA of the CDR3 is TGCGCCAGCAGCTTGGGTGGGGCGACAGGGGGCACTGAAGCTTTCTTT.

In its sample, this clonotype was seen a few times. The V and J genes are TRBV5-1 and TRBJ2-7, with 8 nucleotides matching TRBD1. The CDR3 totals 15 residues. After removal of 5 bases from V and 4 bases from J, the junction contained 11 bases not matched to a gene. Germline loops: CDR1 SGHRS, CDR2 YFSETQ. The DNA of the CDR3 is TGCGCCAGCAGGCCAGGGGGCGAAAGTCCTTACGAGCAGTACTTC. It is translated as CASRPGGESPYEQYF.

The gene calls are TRBV7-2 and TRBJ2-5, with D maybe TRBD2 (6 bases). V was pared by 5 bases and J by 5 bases, with 18 bases between. The CDR3 sequence is 15 residues long. Germline V gene lookup returns CDR1 SGHTA and CDR2 FQGNSA. The CDR3 DNA is TGTGCCAGCAGCCCCGCCGCTAGCGTTTATGAGACCCAGTACTTC. Translation: CASSPAASVYETQYF.

This clonotype was seen a few times. CDR3 region: CASSQGQVGEKLFF. The CDR3 bases are TGCGCCAGCAGCCAGGGACAGGTCGGGGAAAAACTGTTTTTT. The chain joins TRBV5-1 to TRBJ1-4, with 8 bases that match TRBD1. The V gene's germline CDR1 is SGHRS and CDR2 YFSETQ. The CDR3 totals 14 residues. The V segment lost 4 bases and the J segment 8 bases; nucleotides outside the gene matches: 7.

The V gene is TRBV11-1, the J gene TRBJ2-7, with D possibly being TRBD1 or TRBD2 (5 bases each). The CDR3 totals 14 residues. The germline V gene encodes CDR1 SGHAT and CDR2 FQDESV (reference sequence). V dropped 5 bases and J dropped 2 bases, with 13 bases sitting between them. The DNA for the CDR3 is TGTGCCAGCAGCCCAAGGGACGGTCCCTACGAGCAGTACGTC. Translated, it gives CASSPRDGPYEQYV.

This clonotype was observed a few times. The rearrangement joins TRBV28 to TRBJ1-3; D ambiguous. CDR1 and CDR2 from the germline V gene are MDHEN and SYDVKM. There are 15 residues in the CDR3. V lost 6 bases and J lost 3, with 15 bases in between. As DNA, the CDR3 is TGTGCCAGCAGACATTACTCCAGATATGGAAACACCATATATTTT. Protein: CASRHYSRYGNTIYF.

This clonotype has only a few counts. The chain joins TRBV4-2 to TRBJ2-3, with 8 bases identical to TRBD2. V lost 1 base to trimming and J lost 0 bases; unmatched junction nucleotides: 6. Per the germline V gene, CDR1 is LGHNA and CDR2 is YNFKEQ. CDR3 length: 17 residues. This CDR3 is CASSQVAAGVSTDTQYF. In DNA, the CDR3 is TGTGCCAGCAGCCAAGTAGCAGCGGGGGTGAGCACAGATACGCAGTATTTT.

This clonotype was counted between two and nine times. CDR3 loop: CASSAGTGTTKQYF. The CDR3, as DNA: TGTGCCAGCAGCGCCGGGACAGGGACTACGAAGCAGTACTTC. This rearrangement joins TRBV2 to TRBJ2-7; 9 nucleotides agree with TRBD1. The germline gives CDR1 SNHLY, CDR2 FYNNEI. The V gene end was trimmed by 6 bases and the J gene end by 8 bases; junction bases not matched to a gene: 11. The CDR3 is 14 amino acids. Full variable domain (outside the CDR3, taken from reference TRBV2 and TRBJ2-7): EPEVTQTPSHQVTQMGQEVILRCVPISNHLYFYWYRQILGQKVEFLVSFYNNEISEKSEIFDDQFSVERPDGSNFTLKIRSTKLEDSAMYFCASSAGTGTTKQYFGPGTRLTVT.

V and J are TRBV6-5 and TRBJ2-5; no clear D gene. The CDR3 has 14 amino acids. Between the trimmed V and J ends, which lost 1 base and 4 bases, there was a span of 10 bases. CDR1 is MNHEY and CDR2 is SVGAGI in the germline V gene. CDR3 coding DNA: TGTGCCAGCAGTTACTATATAGGGTCAGAGACCCAGTACTTC. Translated: CASSYYIGSETQYF.

In this sample, this clonotype turned up many times. The chain recombines TRBV7-3 with TRBJ2-3; tentatively, D is TRBD2 (5 bases). Germline V gene sequence: CDR1 SGHTA, CDR2 FQGTGA. The CDR3 covers 13 residues. Trimming cost V 1 base and J 5 bases, with 7 bases left between them. The CDR3 loop reads CASSLREGDTQYF. CDR3 sequence (DNA): TGTGCCAGCAGCTTAAGAGAGGGAGATACGCAGTATTTT.

This clonotype was observed at least ten times. One junction end disagrees with the germline gene, perhaps due to a read error. V gene TRBV27 combines with J gene TRBJ1-5, with D unclear. The CDR3 has 12 residues. Germline V gene lookup returns CDR1 MNHEY and CDR2 SMNVEV (reference sequence). CDR3 bases: TGTGCCAGCAGCTTATTAGGGCAGCCCCAGCATTTT. Protein product: CASSLLGQPQHF.

This clonotype has more than one count but fewer than ten. This sequence joins TRBV6-6 and TRBJ2-7; 13 bases map to TRBD2. V lost 2 bases and J lost 6; bases outside the gene matches: 4. Per the germline V gene, CDR1 is MNHNY and CDR2 is SVGAGI (reference sequence). The length of the CDR3 is 15 residues. The CDR3 nucleotides read TGTGCCAGCAGTTACATACTAGCGGGGGGGCGCGAGCAGTACTTC. Amino acids: CASSYILAGGREQYF.

This chain connects TRBV9 to TRBJ2-2; 9 bases align to TRBD1. Germline values: CDR1 SGDLS, CDR2 YYNGEE. The CDR3 loop spans 15 amino acids. The V and J ends lost 4 bases and 7 bases, in that order; junction bases with no gene match: 8. DNA of the CDR3: TGTGCCAGCAGCCTGGACAGGGGAGGACACGGGGAGCTGTTTTTT. Amino acids: CASSLDRGGHGELFF.

This clonotype showed up just a few times. DNA of the CDR3: TGTGCCAGCAGCCCGAATGCTAGGGAGAAGACCCAGTACTTC. Translating gives CASSPNAREKTQYF. V gene TRBV7-3 combines with J gene TRBJ2-5; possibly TRBD2 for D (5 bases). This CDR3 is built from 14 residues. V was cut by 5 bases and J by 6 bases, with 16 bases left in between. Germline V gene lookup returns CDR1 SGHTA and CDR2 FQGTGA.

The chain is built from TRBV20-1 and TRBJ2-3; tentative D call: TRBD1 (5 bases). V dropped 3 bases and J dropped 2 bases, with 12 bases sitting between them. The germline V gene has CDR1 DFQATT and CDR2 SNEGSKA (reference sequence). This CDR3 has 14 amino acids. For the CDR3, the DNA is TGCAGTGCTAGGGGGCTGAGGCACACAGATACGCAGTATTTT. This gives the protein CSARGLRHTDTQYF.

This clonotype occurred a few times. The gene calls are TRBV6-5 and TRBJ2-7; possibly TRBD1 for D (5 bases). V shed 0 bases and J shed 2 bases, with 14 bases lying between them. CDR3 length equals 16 residues. The germline gives CDR1 MNHEY, CDR2 SVGAGI. In nucleotides, the CDR3 is TGTGCCAGCAGTTACTCCAGGGCAGCCTTTACCTACGAGCAGTACGTC. Amino acid sequence: CASSYSRAAFTYEQYV.

The chain is built from TRBV6-2 or TRBV6-3 and TRBJ2-2; D unresolved. This CDR3 is 12 amino acids long. The ends were cut back, 10 bases at V and 9 bases at J, with 15 bases in the middle. Germline V gene sequence: CDR1 MNHEY, CDR2 SVGEGT. The CDR3 spells CATGAQLRELFF. The CDR3 DNA follows: TGTGCCACCGGCGCTCAGTTACGGGAGCTGTTTTTT.

This clonotype was detected only a few times. The chain uses TRBV11-2 and TRBJ2-3, with no clear D. Germline lookup yields CDR1 SGHAT and CDR2 FQNNGV. Trimming pared 3 bases from V and 4 bases from J, leaving 5 bases between. This CDR3 is 12 amino acids long. CDR3 protein: CASSFGPDTQYF. The CDR3 nucleotides read TGTGCCAGCAGCTTCGGGCCAGATACGCAGTATTTT.

This clonotype was counted only a few times. The chain employs TRBV4-1 and TRBJ2-7; 11 nucleotides align to TRBD2. Germline trimming cut 3 bases from V and 4 bases from J; bases unmatched to any gene: 5. The CDR3 length is 15 residues. Germline V lookup: CDR1 MGHRA, CDR2 YSYEKL. The CDR3 coding sequence is TGCGCCAGCAGCCAGACTAGCGGGGAAGGGTACGAGCAGTACGTC. This gives the protein CASSQTSGEGYEQYV.